This TCR beta chain came from a study of T-cell reconstitution after alpha-beta-depleted transplantation in children. As it was prepared, the TCRbeta library received unique molecular identifiers. TCRdb fed the PCR reads into MiXCR, producing one record per CDR3 protein. Counted here are 500,000 to 600,000 distinct CDR3 sequences, 27% occurring once; the ten biggest clones make up less than 40%. In this sample, this clonotype turned up a few times. Sequences were derived from PBMCs, sampled before TCRalphabeta/CD19-depleted stem cell transplant. The source of this sequence is a boy less than two years old with Wiskott-Aldrich syndrome, due to receive a stem cell transplant.

The CDR3 spells CASSRFRASGQETQYF. Written as DNA, the CDR3 is TGTGCCAGCAGCCGCTTCCGTGCTAGCGGCCAAGAGACCCAGTACTTC. The chain uses TRBV5-5 and TRBJ2-5, with TRBD2 matching over 7 bases. Germline V gene sequence: CDR1 SGHKS, CDR2 YYEKEE (reference sequence). The CDR3 is made up of 16 amino acids. Germline trimming cut 4 bases from V and 1 base from J; bases unmatched to any gene: 10.